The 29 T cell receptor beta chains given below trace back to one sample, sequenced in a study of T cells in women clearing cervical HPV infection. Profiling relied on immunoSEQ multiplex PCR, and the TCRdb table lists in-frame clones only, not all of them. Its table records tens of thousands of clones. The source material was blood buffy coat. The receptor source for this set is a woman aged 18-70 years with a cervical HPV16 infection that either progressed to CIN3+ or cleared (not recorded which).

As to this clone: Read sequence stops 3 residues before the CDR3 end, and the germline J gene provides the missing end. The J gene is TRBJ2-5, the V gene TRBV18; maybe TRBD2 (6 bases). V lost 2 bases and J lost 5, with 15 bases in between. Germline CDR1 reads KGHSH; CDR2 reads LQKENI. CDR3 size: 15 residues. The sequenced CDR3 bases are TGTGCCAGCTCACCATTTGGAGGGGCGCAGGAGACC. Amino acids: CASSPFGGAQET. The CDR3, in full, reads CASSPFGGAQETQYF.

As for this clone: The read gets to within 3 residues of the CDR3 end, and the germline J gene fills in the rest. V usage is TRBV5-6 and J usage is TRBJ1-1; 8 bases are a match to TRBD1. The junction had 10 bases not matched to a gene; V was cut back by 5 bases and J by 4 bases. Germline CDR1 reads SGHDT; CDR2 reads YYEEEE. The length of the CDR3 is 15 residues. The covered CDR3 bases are TGTGCCAGCAGGGGGACAGGCTCTTTGACCACTGAA. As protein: CASRGTGSLTTE. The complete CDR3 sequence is CASRGTGSLTTEAFF.

The CDR3 DNA, read in part, is TGTGCCAGCAGTGAAGGGGCTAGCGGACAAGAGACC. Residues: CASSEGASGQET. The full CDR3 protein reads CASSEGASGQETQYF. This sequence joins TRBV2 and TRBJ2-5; 7 bases are shared with TRBD2. The read terminates 3 residues before the CDR3 end, so the remaining end is supplied by the germline J gene. From germline, CDR1 is SNHLY and CDR2 FYNNEI. With 1 base clipped from V and 2 bases from J, the junction kept 4 bases outside the gene matches. This CDR3 region has 15 residues.

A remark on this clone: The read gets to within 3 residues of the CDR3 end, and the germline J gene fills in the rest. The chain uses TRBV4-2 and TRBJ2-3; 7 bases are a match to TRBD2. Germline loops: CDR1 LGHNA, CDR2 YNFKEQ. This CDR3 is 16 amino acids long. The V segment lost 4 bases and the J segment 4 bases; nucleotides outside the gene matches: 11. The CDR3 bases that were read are TGTGCCAGCAGCCTGGAAGCGGGGTTCTCCCCAGATACG. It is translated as CASSLEAGFSPDT. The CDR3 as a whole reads CASSLEAGFSPDTQYF.

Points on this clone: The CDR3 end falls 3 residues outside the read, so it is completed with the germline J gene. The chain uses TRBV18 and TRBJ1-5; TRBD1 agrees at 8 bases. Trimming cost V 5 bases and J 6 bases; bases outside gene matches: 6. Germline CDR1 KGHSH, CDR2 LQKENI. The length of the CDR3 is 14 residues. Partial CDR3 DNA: TGTGCCAGCTCAGCGGACAGGGTAGGTCAGCCC. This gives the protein CASSADRVGQP. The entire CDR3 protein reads CASSADRVGQPQHF.

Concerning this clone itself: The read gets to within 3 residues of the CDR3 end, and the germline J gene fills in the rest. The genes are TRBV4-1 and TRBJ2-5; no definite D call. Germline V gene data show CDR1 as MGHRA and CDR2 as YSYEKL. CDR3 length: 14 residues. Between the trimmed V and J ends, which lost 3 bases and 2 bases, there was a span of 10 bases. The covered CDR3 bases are TGCGCCAGCAGCCACCCAGTCTTACAAGAGACC. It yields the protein CASSHPVLQET. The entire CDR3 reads CASSHPVLQETQYF.

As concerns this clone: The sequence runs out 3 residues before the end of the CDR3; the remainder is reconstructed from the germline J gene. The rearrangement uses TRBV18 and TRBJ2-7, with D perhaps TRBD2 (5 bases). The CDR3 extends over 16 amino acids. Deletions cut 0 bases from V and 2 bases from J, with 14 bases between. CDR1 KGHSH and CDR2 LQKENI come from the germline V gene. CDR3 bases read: TGTGCCAGCTCACCACCGCTGGGCAGCGGAACCTACGAG. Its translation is CASSPPLGSGTYE. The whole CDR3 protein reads CASSPPLGSGTYEQYF. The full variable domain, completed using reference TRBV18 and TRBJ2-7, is NAGVMQNPRHLVRRRGQEARLRCSPMKGHSHVYWYRQLPEEGLKFMVYLQKENIIDESGMPKERFSAEFPKEGPSILRIQQVVRGDSAAYFCASSPPLGSGTYEQYFGPGTRLTVT.

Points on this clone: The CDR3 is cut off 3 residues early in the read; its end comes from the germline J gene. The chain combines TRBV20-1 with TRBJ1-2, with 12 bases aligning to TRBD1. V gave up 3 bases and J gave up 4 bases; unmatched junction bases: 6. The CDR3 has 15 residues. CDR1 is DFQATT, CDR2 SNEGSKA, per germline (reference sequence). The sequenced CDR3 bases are TGCAGTGCTAGGGGGGGACAGGGGGCCGCCTATGGC. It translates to CSARGGQGAAYG. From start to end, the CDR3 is CSARGGQGAAYGYTF.

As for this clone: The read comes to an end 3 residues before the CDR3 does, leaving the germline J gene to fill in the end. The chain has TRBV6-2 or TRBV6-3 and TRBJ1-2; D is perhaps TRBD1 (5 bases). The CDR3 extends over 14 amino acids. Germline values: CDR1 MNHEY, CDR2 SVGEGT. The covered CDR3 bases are TGTGCCAGCAGTCTCACGACAGAAGTGGAAGGC. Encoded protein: CASSLTTEVEG. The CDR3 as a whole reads CASSLTTEVEGYTF.

This CDR3 is CASSARWQVDYEQYF. Partial CDR3 DNA: TGTGCCAGCAGCGCCCGGTGGCAGGTCGACTACGAG. The chain has TRBV13 and TRBJ2-7; D remains ambiguous. The CDR3 end falls 3 residues outside the read, so it is completed with the germline J gene. V was pared by 5 bases and J by 3 bases, with 17 bases between. The CDR3 contains 15 residues. Germline loops: CDR1 PRHDT, CDR2 FYEKMQ (reference sequence).

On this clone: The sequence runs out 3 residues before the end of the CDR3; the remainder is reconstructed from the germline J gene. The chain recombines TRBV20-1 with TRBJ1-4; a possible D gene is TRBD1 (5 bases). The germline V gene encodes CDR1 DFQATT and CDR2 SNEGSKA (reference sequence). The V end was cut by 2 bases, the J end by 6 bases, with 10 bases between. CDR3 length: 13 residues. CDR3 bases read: TGCAGTGCTAGATCAGGGTTTGATGAAAAA. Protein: CSARSGFDEK. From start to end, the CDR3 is CSARSGFDEKLFF.

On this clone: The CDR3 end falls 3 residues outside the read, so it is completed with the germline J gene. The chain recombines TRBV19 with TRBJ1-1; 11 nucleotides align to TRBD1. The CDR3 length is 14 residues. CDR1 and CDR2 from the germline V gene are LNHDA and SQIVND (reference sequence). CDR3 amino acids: CASSPSWTGGYAFF. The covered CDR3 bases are TGTGCCAGTAGTCCCTCTTGGACAGGGGGCTAT.

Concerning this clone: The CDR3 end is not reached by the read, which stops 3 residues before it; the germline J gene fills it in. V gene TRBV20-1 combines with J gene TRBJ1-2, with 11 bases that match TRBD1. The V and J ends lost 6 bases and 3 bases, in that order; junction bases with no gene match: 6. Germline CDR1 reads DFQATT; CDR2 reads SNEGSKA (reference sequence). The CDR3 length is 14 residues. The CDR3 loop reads CSAGGGQGDYGYTF. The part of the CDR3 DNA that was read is TGCAGTGCCGGGGGGGGACAGGGGGACTATGGC.

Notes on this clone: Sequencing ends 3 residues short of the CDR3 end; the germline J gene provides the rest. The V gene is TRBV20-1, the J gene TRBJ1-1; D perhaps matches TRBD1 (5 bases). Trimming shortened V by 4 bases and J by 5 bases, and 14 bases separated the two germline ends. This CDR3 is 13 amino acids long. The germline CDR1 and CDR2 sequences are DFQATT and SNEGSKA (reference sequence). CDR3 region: CSATRGVETEAFF. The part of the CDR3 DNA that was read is TGCAGTGCTACCCGGGGGGTAGAGACTGAA.

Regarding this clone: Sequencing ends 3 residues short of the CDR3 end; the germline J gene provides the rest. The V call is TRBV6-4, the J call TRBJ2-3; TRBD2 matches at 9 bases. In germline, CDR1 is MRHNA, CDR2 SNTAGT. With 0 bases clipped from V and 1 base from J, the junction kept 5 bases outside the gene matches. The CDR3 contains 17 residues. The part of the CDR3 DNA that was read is TGTGCCAGCAGTGACTCCGGCGGGGGGGCTGGCACAGATACG. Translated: CASSDSGGGAGTDT. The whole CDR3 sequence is CASSDSGGGAGTDTQYF.

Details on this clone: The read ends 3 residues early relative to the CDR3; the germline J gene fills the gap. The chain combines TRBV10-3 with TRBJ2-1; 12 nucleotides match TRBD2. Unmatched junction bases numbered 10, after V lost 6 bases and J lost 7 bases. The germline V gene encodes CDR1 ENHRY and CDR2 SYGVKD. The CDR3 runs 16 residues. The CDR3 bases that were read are TGTGCCATCAGCCGACCATCTAGCGGGGGGGCGAATGAG. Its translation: CAISRPSSGGANE. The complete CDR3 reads CAISRPSSGGANEQFF.

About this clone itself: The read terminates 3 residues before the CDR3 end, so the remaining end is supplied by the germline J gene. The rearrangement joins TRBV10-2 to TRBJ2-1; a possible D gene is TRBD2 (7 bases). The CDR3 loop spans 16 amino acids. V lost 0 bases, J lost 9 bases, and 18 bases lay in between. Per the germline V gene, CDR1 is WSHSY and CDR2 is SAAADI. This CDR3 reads CASSESKGGGPVEQFF. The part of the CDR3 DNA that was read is TGCGCCAGCAGTGAGTCGAAGGGGGGGGGCCCAGTTGAG.

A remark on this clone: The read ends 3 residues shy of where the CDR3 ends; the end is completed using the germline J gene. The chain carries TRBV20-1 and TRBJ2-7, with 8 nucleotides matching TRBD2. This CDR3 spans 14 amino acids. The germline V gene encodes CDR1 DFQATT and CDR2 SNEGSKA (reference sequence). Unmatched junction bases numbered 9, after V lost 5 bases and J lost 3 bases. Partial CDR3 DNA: TGCAGTGCTCAACAAGCGGGGGCAATCTACGAG. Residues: CSAQQAGAIYE. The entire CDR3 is CSAQQAGAIYEQYF.

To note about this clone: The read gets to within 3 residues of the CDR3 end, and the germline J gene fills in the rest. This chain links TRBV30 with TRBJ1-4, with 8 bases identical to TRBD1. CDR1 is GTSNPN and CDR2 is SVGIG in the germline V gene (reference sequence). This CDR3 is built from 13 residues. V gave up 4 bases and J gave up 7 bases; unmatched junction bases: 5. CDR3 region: CAWTGGYSEKLFF. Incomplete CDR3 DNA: TGTGCCTGGACAGGGGGCTATAGTGAAAAA.

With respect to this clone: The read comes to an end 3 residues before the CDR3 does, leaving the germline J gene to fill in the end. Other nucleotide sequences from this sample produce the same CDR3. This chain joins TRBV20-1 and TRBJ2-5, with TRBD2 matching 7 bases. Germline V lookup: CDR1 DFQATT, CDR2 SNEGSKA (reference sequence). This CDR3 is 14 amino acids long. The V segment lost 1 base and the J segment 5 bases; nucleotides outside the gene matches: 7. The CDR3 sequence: CSARGDSGKETQYF. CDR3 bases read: TGCAGTGCTAGAGGAGACAGCGGGAAGGAGACC.

Partial CDR3 DNA: TGTGCCAGCAGTGAAGTAGCGGGGGCCCTCGAG. Translation gives CASSEVAGALE. In full, the CDR3 is CASSEVAGALEQYF. The chain employs TRBV6-1 and TRBJ2-7, with 9 bases lining up with TRBD2. The read finishes 3 residues shy of the CDR3 end, and the germline J gene is used to complete it. The ends lost 1 base at V and 6 bases at J; junction bases unmatched: 4. The germline CDR1 and CDR2 sequences are MNHNS and SASEGT. This CDR3 is built from 14 residues.

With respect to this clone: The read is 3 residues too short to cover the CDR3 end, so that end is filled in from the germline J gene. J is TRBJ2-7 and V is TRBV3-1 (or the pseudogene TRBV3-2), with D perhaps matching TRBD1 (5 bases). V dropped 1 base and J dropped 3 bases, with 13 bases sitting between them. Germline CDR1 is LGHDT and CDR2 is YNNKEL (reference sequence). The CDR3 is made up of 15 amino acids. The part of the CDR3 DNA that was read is TGTGCCAGCAGCCAAGGAAGGGGCCCTATCTACGAG. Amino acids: CASSQGRGPIYE. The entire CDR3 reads CASSQGRGPIYEQYF.

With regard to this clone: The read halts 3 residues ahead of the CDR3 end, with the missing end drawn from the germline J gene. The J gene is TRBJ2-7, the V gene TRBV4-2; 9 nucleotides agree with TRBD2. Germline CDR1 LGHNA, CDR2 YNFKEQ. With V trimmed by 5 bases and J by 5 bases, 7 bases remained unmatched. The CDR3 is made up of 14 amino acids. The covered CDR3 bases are TGTGCCAGCAGCGCTAGCGGGGACATCAACGAG. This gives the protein CASSASGDINE. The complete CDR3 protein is CASSASGDINEQYF.

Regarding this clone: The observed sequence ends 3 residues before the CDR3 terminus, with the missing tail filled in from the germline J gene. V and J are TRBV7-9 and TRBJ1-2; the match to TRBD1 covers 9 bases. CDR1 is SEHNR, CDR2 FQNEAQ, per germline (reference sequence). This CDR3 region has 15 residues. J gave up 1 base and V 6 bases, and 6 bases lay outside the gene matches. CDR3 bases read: TGTGCCAGCAGTCTAGGGACAGGGCTTAACTATGGC. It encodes CASSLGTGLNYG. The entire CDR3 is CASSLGTGLNYGYTF.

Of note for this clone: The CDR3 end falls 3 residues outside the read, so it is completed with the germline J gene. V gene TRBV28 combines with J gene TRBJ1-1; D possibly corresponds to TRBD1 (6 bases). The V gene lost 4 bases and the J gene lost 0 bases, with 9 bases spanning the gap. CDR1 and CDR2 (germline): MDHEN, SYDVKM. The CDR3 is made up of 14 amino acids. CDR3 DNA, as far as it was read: TGTGCCAGCAGTTGGGCAGGGGTGAACACTGAA. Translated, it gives CASSWAGVNTE. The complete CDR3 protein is CASSWAGVNTEAFF.

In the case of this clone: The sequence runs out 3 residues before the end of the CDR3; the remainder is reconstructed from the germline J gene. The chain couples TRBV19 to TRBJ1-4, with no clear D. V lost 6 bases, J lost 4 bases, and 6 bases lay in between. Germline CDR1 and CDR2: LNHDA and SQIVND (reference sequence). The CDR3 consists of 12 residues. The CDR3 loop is CASRGYNEKLFF. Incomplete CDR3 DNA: TGTGCCAGTAGGGGCTATAATGAAAAA. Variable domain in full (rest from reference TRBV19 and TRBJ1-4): DGGITQSPKYLFRKEGQNVTLSCEQNLNHDAMYWYRQDPGQGLRLIYYSQIVNDFQKGDIAEGYSVSREKKESFPLTVTSAQKNPTAFYLCASRGYNEKLFFGSGTQLSVL.

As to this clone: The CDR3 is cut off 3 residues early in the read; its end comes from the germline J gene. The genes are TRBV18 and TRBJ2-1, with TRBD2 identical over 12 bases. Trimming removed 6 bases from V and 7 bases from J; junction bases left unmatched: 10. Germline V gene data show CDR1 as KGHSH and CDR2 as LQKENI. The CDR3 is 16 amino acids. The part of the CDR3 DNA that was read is TGTGCCAGCTCGGACTCACTAGCGGGGGGTCTTAATGAG. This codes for CASSDSLAGGLNE. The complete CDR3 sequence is CASSDSLAGGLNEQFF. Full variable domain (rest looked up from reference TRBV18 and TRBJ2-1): NAGVMQNPRHLVRRRGQEARLRCSPMKGHSHVYWYRQLPEEGLKFMVYLQKENIIDESGMPKERFSAEFPKEGPSILRIQQVVRGDSAAYFCASSDSLAGGLNEQFFGPGTRLTVL.

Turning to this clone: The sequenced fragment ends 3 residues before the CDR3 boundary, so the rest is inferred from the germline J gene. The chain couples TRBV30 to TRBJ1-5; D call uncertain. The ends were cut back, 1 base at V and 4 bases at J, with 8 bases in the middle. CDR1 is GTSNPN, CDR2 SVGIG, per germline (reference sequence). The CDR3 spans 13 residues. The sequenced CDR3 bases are TGTGCCTGGAGTGAGGGCGGGAATCAGCCC. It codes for CAWSEGGNQP. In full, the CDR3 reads CAWSEGGNQPQHF.

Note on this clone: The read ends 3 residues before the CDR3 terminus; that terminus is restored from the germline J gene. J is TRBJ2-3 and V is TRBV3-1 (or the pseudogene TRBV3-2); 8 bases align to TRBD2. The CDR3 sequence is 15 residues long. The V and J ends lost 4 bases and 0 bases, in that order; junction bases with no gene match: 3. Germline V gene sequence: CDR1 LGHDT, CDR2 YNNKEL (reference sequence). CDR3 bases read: TGTGCCAGCAGCCCTACTAGCGGAAGCACAGATACG. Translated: CASSPTSGSTDT. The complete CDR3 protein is CASSPTSGSTDTQYF.